The following is a T cell receptor beta chain sequence with its context. The antigen remains unidentified. No T cells were sorted before total RNA was taken from whole blood. This sample was included in a study of monozygotic twins with inflammatory bowel disease. The study's findings and limits: People with IBD had fewer clonotypes in common with others than healthy twins did, especially with disease activity. Patient repertoire variability may have increased through differing immunosuppressive treatments. The inverse Simpson measure of TCRbeta diversity was lower in IBD patients than in healthy co-twins.

For each CDR3 protein, TCRdb gives one entry from its re-call of the 5' RACE reads, without DNA. The data include more than 300,000 distinct CDR3 sequences; the top ten clones carry 5.6%. The CDR3 length is 15 residues. From germline, CDR1 is SEHNR and CDR2 FQNEAQ (reference sequence). Specimen: blood. This chain connects TRBV7-9 to TRBJ2-2; TCRdb designates TRBD2, a call that cannot be tested without DNA. This receptor was identified in a human donor with ulcerative colitis or Crohn's disease, or a healthy co-twin of an affected twin (not recorded which). The CDR3 here is CASRLGGEATGELFF.